This T cell receptor (beta chain) was identified during a study of blood T cell repertoires in COVID-19. Study details: From the United States, Italy and Spain came samples of acute and convalescent COVID-19. PBMCs, B-cell-depleted T cells, or T cells provided the cDNA or gDNA that made up the material.

In the original analysis: Amplified reference gene primers provided the basis for estimating nucleated cell counts. Assay: immunoSEQ multiplex PCR; the TCRdb copy retains only in-frame clones and omits some. The D gene and trimming were derived from the DNA, and the V and J assignments and clone size from that table. The table shows roughly 170,000 clones, with more than 75% occurring only once. This clonotype was sampled from a woman aged 18-29 years who had recovered from COVID-19. Sequencing was done on a sample of peripheral blood.

CDR3 in amino acids: CATSEGRYTEAFF. The CDR3 nucleotides read TGTGCCACCAGCGAGGGGAGGTACACTGAAGCTTTCTTT. V usage is TRBV24-1 and J usage is TRBJ1-1, with D possibly being TRBD1 (5 bases). The germline gives CDR1 KGHDR, CDR2 SFDVKD. V was pared by 7 bases and J by 3 bases, with 11 bases between. The CDR3 loop spans 13 amino acids.